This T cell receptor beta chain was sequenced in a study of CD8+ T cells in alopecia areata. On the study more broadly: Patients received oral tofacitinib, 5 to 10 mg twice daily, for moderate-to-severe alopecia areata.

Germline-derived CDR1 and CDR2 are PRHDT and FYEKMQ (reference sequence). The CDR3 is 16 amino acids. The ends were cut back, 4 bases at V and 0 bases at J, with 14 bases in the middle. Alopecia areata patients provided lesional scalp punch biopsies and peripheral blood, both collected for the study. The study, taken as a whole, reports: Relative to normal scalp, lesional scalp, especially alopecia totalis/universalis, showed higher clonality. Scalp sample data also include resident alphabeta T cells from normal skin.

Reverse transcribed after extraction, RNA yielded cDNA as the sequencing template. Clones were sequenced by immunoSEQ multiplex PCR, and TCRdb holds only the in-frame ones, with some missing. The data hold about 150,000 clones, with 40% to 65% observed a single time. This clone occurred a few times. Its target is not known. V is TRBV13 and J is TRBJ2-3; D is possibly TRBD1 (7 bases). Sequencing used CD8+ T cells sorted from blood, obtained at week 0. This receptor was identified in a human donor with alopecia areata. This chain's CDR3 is CASSSSEGASTDTQYF. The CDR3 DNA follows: TGTGCCAGCAGCTCCTCGGAGGGGGCCAGCACAGATACGCAGTATTTT.